Reported below is one TCR beta chain. The sample holds many counts of this clonotype. No antigen is known for it. No much larger clonotype is one base removed from it; base qualities were not supplied. Receptor amplification or capture employed 5' RACE. Sequencing used an Illumina HiSeq 2500. A second PCR of roughly 7 to 12 cycles was run with a J-beta primer mix and a sample-barcoded 5' primer. Each TCR beta cDNA molecule received a unique molecular identifier from a template-switch 5' adaptor carrying 12 random nucleotides. Each sample yielded at least 2.5 million CDR3-containing paired-end reads. The Mint cDNA synthesis kit, primed by a TRBC-specific oligonucleotide, was used to synthesize first-strand cDNA from all RNA. All cDNA was treated with uracil-DNA glycosylase and then went through a first 18-cycle PCR with the universal primers M1SS and BC2_uni_R. Concerning the study's data processing: Normalization of each sample was performed by random selection of 1 million high-quality reads, each carrying a distinct molecular identifier. Reads with shared molecular identifiers were discarded instead of being binned into consensus sequences. MiTCR, with a Q25 quality threshold and the strictest error-elimination algorithm, was used for CDR3 identification, clonotype clustering and error correction. Lower-bound total TCR beta diversity was estimated with a nonparametric unseen species model using Euler transformation. TCRdb applied fastp at Q25 and MiXCR to the public reads, then kept only in-frame beta chains. Rows are unified per CDR3 protein, each entry keeping the most common DNA and genes. TCRdb's processing, not the study's, gives the V and J calls here. Across this sample there are around 1,000,000 distinct CDR3 sequences, with 35% to 40% seen only once. Roughly 14% of the sample lies in the top ten.

CDR1 and CDR2, per the germline V gene, are SGHTA and FQGNSA. From the cysteine through the phenylalanine, the CDR3 covers 16 amino acids. CDR3 DNA only is kept here, 48 bases in frame from base 1. V is clipped by 6 bases and J by 0 bases, and the sequence between their germline boundaries is 17 bases long. Donors were about 36 systemically healthy Caucasian individuals from Russia aged 6 to 90 years. Each donor gave ten milliliters of peripheral blood, drawn into EDTA-treated Vacutainer tubes. Ficoll-Paque density-gradient centrifugation was used to isolate PBMCs, with at least 6 million obtained per sample. Trizol reagent was used to extract total RNA from PBMCs, with at least 6 micrograms per sample. Naive CD45RAhigh/CD27high T cell percentages were measured by flow cytometry on a PBMC aliquot from every donor. This entry is derived from a study of blood T cells in healthy people across ages (dated by TCRdb to about 2015). For context, the study as a whole: In model experiments, roughly one uniquely barcoded TCR beta cDNA molecule per two T cells was captured by template switching. Age-related changes in TCR beta repertoire diversity were measured in the study by deep sequencing normalized with unique cDNA molecular identifiers. The donors were split into four age groups: young (average approximately 16 years), middle-aged (about 40), aged (roughly 60) and long-lived (82). Donors of different ages were randomly distributed across sequencing lanes to avoid experimental bias. Two additional independent replicas of 1 million unique cDNA reads from the same blood draw were analyzed for two donors (one aged 18 to 30 and one aged 80 or older). What the work shows at the level of the full study, not this receptor alone: A strong correlation was found between observed TCR beta diversity and the percentage of naive T cells measured by flow cytometry. Estimates of total diversity based on one million sequenced T cells were considered lower bounds and underestimates. Observed TCR beta diversity per million T cells fell roughly linearly with age, and a significant reduction was already apparent by age about 38. Bulk unsorted PBMC profiling prevented conclusive comparison of naive and antigen-experienced compartments. Donor CMV infection status was unknown, potentially confounding age-related changes in expanded clonotypes. Compared with the aged group, the long-lived group had more naive CD4+ T cells, fewer expanded clones and increased TCR diversity, a pattern suggesting age selection.

This receptor was taken from a man younger than 30 in good health. What was sequenced was blood. The chain links TRBV7-2 with TRBJ1-1; no D gene is confidently identified. The nucleotides read TGTGCCAGCAGTCGAAAAACCGGGTCCATGAACACTGAAGCTTTCTTT. This encodes CASSRKTGSMNTEAFF.